These 21 T cell receptor beta chains came from one sample sequenced in a study of blood T cell repertoires in COVID-19. The repertoire was sequenced with immunoSEQ multiplex PCR; TCRdb's copy has only in-frame clones and lacks some. Among approximately 150,000 clones listed, approximately 90% were seen once. Sequences were obtained from peripheral blood. All receptors derive from a human donor in a cohort sampled during active COVID-19.

This chain links TRBV5-6 with TRBJ2-7; possibly TRBD1 for D (6 bases). The germline V and J ends were trimmed by 0 bases and 1 base, with 11 bases remaining between them. CDR3 size: 15 residues. Germline values: CDR1 SGHDT, CDR2 YYEEEE. This chain's CDR3 is CASSLGGGRSYEQYF. As DNA, the CDR3 is TGTGCCAGCAGCTTGGGAGGGGGACGATCCTACGAGCAGTACTTC.

This clone was observed a few times. The chain links TRBV11-3 to TRBJ1-3; TRBD1 is a possible D gene (6 bases). The length of the CDR3 is 15 residues. The V end was cut by 0 bases, the J end by 0 bases, with 6 bases between. In germline, CDR1 is SGHNT, CDR2 YENEEA. The chain's CDR3 is CASSLEGGSGNTIYF. CDR3 coding DNA: TGTGCCAGCAGCTTAGAAGGGGGCTCTGGAAACACCATATATTTT.

The chain couples TRBV5-1 to TRBJ1-4; the D is unclear. The CDR3 spans 16 residues. V lost 2 bases and J lost 9, with 20 bases in between. Germline V lookup: CDR1 SGHRS, CDR2 YFSETQ. The CDR3 loop reads CASSLWSGGETKKLFF. The CDR3 coding sequence is TGCGCCAGCAGCTTATGGTCGGGCGGGGAAACGAAAAAACTGTTTTTT.

The chain combines TRBV5-1 with TRBJ1-2, with 7 bases identical to TRBD1. Trimming removed 4 bases from V and 4 bases from J; junction bases left unmatched: 7. This CDR3 comprises 14 residues. Germline values: CDR1 SGHRS, CDR2 YFSETQ. CDR3 protein: CASSPLGQAYGYTF. DNA for the CDR3: TGCGCCAGCAGCCCCCTAGGACAGGCCTATGGCTACACCTTC.

The chain couples TRBV28 to TRBJ1-6; D is perhaps TRBD1 (6 bases). The CDR3 covers 16 residues. Germline loops: CDR1 MDHEN, CDR2 SYDVKM. V was shortened by 4 bases and J by 5 bases, with 15 bases between the two germline ends. CDR3 nucleotide sequence: TGTGCCAGCAGTTACCCCCTAGGGGGGGATAATTCACCCCTCCACTTT. This encodes CASSYPLGGDNSPLHF.

The chain recombines TRBV7-2 with TRBJ2-7; no clear D gene. The CDR3 extends over 16 amino acids. CDR1 is SGHTA and CDR2 is FQGNSA in the germline V gene. Trimming cost V 1 base and J 0 bases, with 13 bases left between them. This CDR3 reads CASSLVFLVSSYEQYF. Written as DNA, the CDR3 is TGTGCCAGCAGCTTAGTCTTCCTGGTGAGCTCCTACGAGCAGTACTTC. The full variable domain, rest sourced from reference TRBV7-2 and TRBJ2-7, is GAGVSQSPSNKVTEKGKDVELRCDPISGHTALYWYRQSLGQGLEFLIYFQGNSAPDKSGLPSDRFSAERTGGSVSTLTIQRTQQEDSAVYLCASSLVFLVSSYEQYFGPGTRLTVT.

This chain connects TRBV2 to TRBJ2-7; 7 nucleotides match TRBD1. J was trimmed by 0 bases and V by 1 base; bases with no gene match: 3. There are 15 residues in the CDR3. Germline CDR1 is SNHLY and CDR2 is FYNNEI. The CDR3 nucleotides read TGTGCCAGCAGTGAAGAAGGGACAGCCTCCTACGAGCAGTACTTC. Translating it yields CASSEEGTASYEQYF.

This clone was observed a handful of times. This rearrangement joins TRBV19 to TRBJ2-7; the match to TRBD1 covers 9 bases. Germline-derived CDR1 and CDR2 are LNHDA and SQIVND (reference sequence). Trimming took 8 bases from V and 4 from J; bases not matched to a gene: 9. The CDR3 runs 14 residues. The CDR3 here is CASGPWDRDYEQYF. The CDR3 DNA is TGTGCCAGTGGCCCGTGGGACAGGGATTACGAGCAGTACTTC.

This clone was seen a few times. This rearrangement joins TRBV27 to TRBJ2-1; the match to TRBD2 covers 7 bases. With 2 bases clipped from V and 6 bases from J, the junction kept 4 bases outside the gene matches. Germline V gene sequence: CDR1 MNHEY, CDR2 SMNVEV (reference sequence). This CDR3 is 14 amino acids long. The CDR3 DNA reads TGTGCCAGCAGTTTAGCGGGAGTGCGCAATGAGCAGTTCTTC. Its translation is CASSLAGVRNEQFF.

The CDR3 reads CASSVSWTATNEKLFF. The CDR3 DNA sequence: TGTGCCAGCAGTGTGTCCTGGACAGCAACTAATGAAAAACTGTTTTTT. The rearrangement uses TRBV6-1 and TRBJ1-4; D might be TRBD1 (6 bases). Germline CDR1 reads MNHNS; CDR2 reads SASEGT. This CDR3 contains 16 residues. Trimming cost V 4 bases and J 0 bases, with 12 bases left between them.

V usage is TRBV19 and J usage is TRBJ2-4; 7 nucleotides align to TRBD1. In germline, CDR1 is LNHDA, CDR2 SQIVND (reference sequence). The CDR3 has 15 amino acids. Trimming at V came to 5 bases and at J to 2 bases, leaving 6 bases not matched to a gene. This CDR3 reads CASSRDSGTKNIQYF. The CDR3 nucleotides read TGTGCCAGTAGTCGGGACAGTGGTACCAAAAACATTCAGTACTTC.

The chain recombines TRBV29-1 with TRBJ2-7; a possible D gene is TRBD2 (6 bases). Germline V lookup: CDR1 SQVTM, CDR2 ANQGSEA. The V end lost 2 bases, the J end lost 7 bases, and 12 bases lay between the germline ends. This CDR3 comprises 12 residues. Written as DNA, the CDR3 is TGCAGCGTTGAAAGCAGGGCGGGGGAGCAGTACTTC. Encoded protein: CSVESRAGEQYF.

The chain employs TRBV28 and TRBJ2-1; TRBD1 matches at 8 bases. Germline-derived CDR1 and CDR2 are MDHEN and SYDVKM. The ends lost 6 bases at V and 13 bases at J; junction bases unmatched: 8. This CDR3 has 12 amino acids. CDR3 nucleotides: TGTGCCAGCAGGACCCCCGGGACAGGCCAGTTCTTC. It specifies CASRTPGTGQFF.

The chain has TRBV2 and TRBJ1-2; D is perhaps TRBD1 (6 bases). V was clipped by 4 bases and J by 7 bases, with 19 bases between them. Per germline, CDR1 SNHLY and CDR2 FYNNEI. The CDR3 loop spans 15 amino acids. The CDR3 loop reads CASSGVSLRGPGYTF. CDR3 coding DNA: TGTGCCAGCAGTGGTGTTTCCCTCAGGGGACCTGGCTACACCTTC. Full variable domain (remainder filled in from reference TRBV2 and TRBJ1-2): EPEVTQTPSHQVTQMGQEVILRCVPISNHLYFYWYRQILGQKVEFLVSFYNNEISEKSEIFDDQFSVERPDGSNFTLKIRSTKLEDSAMYFCASSGVSLRGPGYTFGSGTRLTVV.

The V gene is TRBV19, the J gene TRBJ2-3, with 8 bases lining up with TRBD2. Trimming removed 3 bases from V and 1 base from J; junction bases left unmatched: 6. Germline V gene sequence: CDR1 LNHDA, CDR2 SQIVND (reference sequence). This CDR3 region has 16 residues. CDR3: CASSILWRGGTDTQYF. The CDR3 DNA is TGTGCCAGTAGTATTCTCTGGCGGGGGGGCACAGATACGCAGTATTTT.

The V and J genes are TRBV15 and TRBJ1-3; 10 nucleotides agree with TRBD1. CDR3 length equals 17 residues. V lost 1 base, J lost 3 bases, and 6 bases stayed unmatched. The germline CDR1 and CDR2 sequences are LNHNV and YYDKDF (reference sequence). The CDR3 loop reads CATSRGGQGGIGNTIYF. CDR3 bases: TGTGCCACCAGCAGAGGAGGACAGGGGGGAATTGGAAACACCATATATTTT.

The chain joins TRBV14 to TRBJ1-2, with 7 nucleotides matching TRBD1. CDR1 SGHDN and CDR2 FVKESK come from the germline V gene. V lost 3 bases, J lost 4 bases, and 11 bases stayed unmatched. This CDR3 has 16 amino acids. The CDR3 region is CASSHLDRAATYGYTF. The CDR3 region has the DNA TGTGCCAGCAGCCATCTAGACAGGGCCGCTACCTATGGCTACACCTTC.

The V call is TRBV9, the J call TRBJ2-3; D is unresolved. Germline V lookup: CDR1 SGDLS, CDR2 YYNGEE. The CDR3 loop spans 15 amino acids. Trimming pared 0 bases from V and 2 bases from J, leaving 10 bases between. CDR3 in amino acids: CASSVDYGFTDTQYF. The CDR3 DNA is TGTGCCAGCAGCGTAGACTACGGTTTCACAGATACGCAGTATTTT. The variable domain in full, with the rest retrieved from reference TRBV9 and TRBJ2-3, is DSGVTQTPKHLITATGQRVTLRCSPRSGDLSVYWYQQSLDQGLQFLIQYYNGEERAKGNILERFSAQQFPDLHSELNLSSLELGDSALYFCASSVDYGFTDTQYFGPGTRLTVL.

This clone came up once. The chain uses TRBV18 and TRBJ1-6; TRBD1 aligns across 7 bases. CDR1 is KGHSH and CDR2 is LQKENI in the germline V gene. V was pared by 3 bases and J by 4 bases, with 3 bases of the junction left unmatched. The CDR3 totals 15 residues. The CDR3 bases are TGTGCCAGCTCACCGGGGACAGAGTATAATTCACCCCTCCACTTT. This codes for CASSPGTEYNSPLHF.

This clone was counted only a few times. The V and J genes are TRBV30 and TRBJ1-5; 8 nucleotides match TRBD1. The CDR3 loop spans 14 amino acids. Germline loops: CDR1 GTSNPN, CDR2 SVGIG (reference sequence). With V trimmed by 4 bases and J by 3 bases, 5 bases remained unmatched. The CDR3 DNA reads TGTGCCTGGAACGGACAGGGCCCCAATCAGCCCCAGCATTTT. This codes for CAWNGQGPNQPQHF.

V usage is TRBV7-6 and J usage is TRBJ2-7, with D hard to call. Germline CDR1 and CDR2: SGHVS and FNYEAQ. The CDR3 loop spans 13 amino acids. Deletions cut 0 bases from V and 1 base from J, with 4 bases between. CDR3 in amino acids: CASSLASSYEQYF. The CDR3 nucleotides read TGTGCCAGCAGCTTAGCTAGTTCCTACGAGCAGTACTTC.